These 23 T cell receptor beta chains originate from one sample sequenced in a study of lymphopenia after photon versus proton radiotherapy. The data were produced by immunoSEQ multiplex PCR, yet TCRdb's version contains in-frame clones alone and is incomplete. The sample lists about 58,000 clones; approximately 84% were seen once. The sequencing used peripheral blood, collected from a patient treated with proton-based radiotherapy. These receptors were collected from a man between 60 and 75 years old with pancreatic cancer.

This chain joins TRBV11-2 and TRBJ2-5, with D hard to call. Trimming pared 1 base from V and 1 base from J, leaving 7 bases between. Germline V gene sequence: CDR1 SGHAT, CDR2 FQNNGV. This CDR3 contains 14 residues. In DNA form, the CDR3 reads TGTGCCAGCAGCTTAGGAGTAACCCAAGAGACCCAGTACTTC. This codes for CASSLGVTQETQYF.

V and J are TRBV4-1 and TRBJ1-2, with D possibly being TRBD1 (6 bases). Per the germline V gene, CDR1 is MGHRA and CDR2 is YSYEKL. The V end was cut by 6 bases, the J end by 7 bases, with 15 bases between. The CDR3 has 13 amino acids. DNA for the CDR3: TGCGCCAGCAGACCTACAGGGTCGGGTGGCTACACCTTC. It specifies CASRPTGSGGYTF.

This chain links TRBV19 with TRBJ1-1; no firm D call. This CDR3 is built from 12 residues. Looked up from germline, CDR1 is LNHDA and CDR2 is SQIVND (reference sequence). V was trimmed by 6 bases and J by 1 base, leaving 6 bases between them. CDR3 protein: CASSGRNTEAFF. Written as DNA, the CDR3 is TGTGCCAGTAGCGGACGGAACACTGAAGCTTTCTTT.

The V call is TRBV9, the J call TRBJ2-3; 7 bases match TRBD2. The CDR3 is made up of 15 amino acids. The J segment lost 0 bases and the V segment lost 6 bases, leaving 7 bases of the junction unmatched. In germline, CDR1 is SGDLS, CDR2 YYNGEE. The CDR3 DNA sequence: TGTGCCAGCACTCCAAGCGGGACTAGCACAGATACGCAGTATTTT. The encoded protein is CASTPSGTSTDTQYF.

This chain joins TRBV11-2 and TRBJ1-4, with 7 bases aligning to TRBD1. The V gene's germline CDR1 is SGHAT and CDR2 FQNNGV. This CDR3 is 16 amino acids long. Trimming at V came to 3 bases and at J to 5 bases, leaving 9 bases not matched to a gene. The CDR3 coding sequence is TGTGCCAGCAGCTTGTTTCGGGGACAGCAGAATGAAAAACTGTTTTTT. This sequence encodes CASSLFRGQQNEKLFF. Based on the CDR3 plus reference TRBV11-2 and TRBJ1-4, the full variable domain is EAGVAQSPRYKIIEKRQSVAFWCNPISGHATLYWYQQILGQGPKLLIQFQNNGVVDDSQLPKDRFSAERLKGVDSTLKIQPAKLEDSAVYLCASSLFRGQQNEKLFFGSGTQLSVL.

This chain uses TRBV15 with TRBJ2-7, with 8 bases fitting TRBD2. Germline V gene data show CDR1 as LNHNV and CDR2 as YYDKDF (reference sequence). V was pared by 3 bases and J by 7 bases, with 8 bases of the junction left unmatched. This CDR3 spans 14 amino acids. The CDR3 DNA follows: TGTGCCACCAGCAGCGGGAGGGCTTTAGGGGAGCAGTACTTC. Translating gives CATSSGRALGEQYF.

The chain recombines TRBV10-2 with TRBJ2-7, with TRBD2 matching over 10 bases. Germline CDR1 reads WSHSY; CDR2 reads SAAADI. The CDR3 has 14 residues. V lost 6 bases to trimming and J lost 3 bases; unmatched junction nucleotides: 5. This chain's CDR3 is CASRGLADIYEQYF. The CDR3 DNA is TGCGCCAGCAGAGGACTAGCGGACATCTACGAGCAGTACTTC.

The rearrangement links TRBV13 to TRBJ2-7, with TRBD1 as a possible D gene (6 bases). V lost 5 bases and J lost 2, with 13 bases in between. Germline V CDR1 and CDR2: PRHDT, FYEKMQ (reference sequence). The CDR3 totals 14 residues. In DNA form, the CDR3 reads TGTGCCAGCAGCCAATGGGACAAGACCTACGAGCAGTACTTC. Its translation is CASSQWDKTYEQYF.

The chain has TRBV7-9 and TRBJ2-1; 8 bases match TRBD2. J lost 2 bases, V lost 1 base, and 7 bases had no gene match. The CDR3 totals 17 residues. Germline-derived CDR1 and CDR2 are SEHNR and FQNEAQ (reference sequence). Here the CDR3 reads CASSLESTSGTYNEQFF. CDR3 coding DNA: TGTGCCAGCAGCTTAGAGAGTACTAGCGGTACCTACAATGAGCAGTTCTTC.

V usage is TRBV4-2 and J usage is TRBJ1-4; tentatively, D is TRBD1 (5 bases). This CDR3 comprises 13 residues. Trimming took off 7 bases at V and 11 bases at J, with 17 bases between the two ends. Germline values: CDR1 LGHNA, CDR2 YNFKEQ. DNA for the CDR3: TGTGCCAGCAACCCCCCGGGGGGGAGGAAACTGTTTTTT. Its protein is CASNPPGGRKLFF.

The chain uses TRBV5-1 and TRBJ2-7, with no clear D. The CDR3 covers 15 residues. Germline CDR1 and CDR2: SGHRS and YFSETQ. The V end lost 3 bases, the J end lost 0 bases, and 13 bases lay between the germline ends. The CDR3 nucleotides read TGCGCCAGCAGCTACGATAAGAACCCCTCCTACGAGCAGTACTTC. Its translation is CASSYDKNPSYEQYF.

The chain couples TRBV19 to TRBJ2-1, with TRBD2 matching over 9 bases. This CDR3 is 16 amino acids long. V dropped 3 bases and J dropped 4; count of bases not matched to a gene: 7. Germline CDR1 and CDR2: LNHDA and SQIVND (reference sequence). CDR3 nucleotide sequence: TGTGCCAGTAGTATCTTTGGTAGCGGGGGATACAATGAGCAGTTCTTC. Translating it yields CASSIFGSGGYNEQFF.

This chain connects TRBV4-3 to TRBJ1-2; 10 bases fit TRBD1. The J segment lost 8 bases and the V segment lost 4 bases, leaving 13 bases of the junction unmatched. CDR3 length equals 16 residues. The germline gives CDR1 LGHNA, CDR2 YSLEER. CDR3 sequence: CASSPYGQGGDGGYTF. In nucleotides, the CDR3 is TGCGCCAGCAGCCCGTACGGACAGGGGGGAGATGGGGGCTACACCTTC.

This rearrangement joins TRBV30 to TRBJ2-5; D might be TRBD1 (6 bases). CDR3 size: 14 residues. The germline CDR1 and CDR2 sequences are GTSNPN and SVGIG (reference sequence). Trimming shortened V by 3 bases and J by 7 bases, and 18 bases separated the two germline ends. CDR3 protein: CAWRDQGPLLTQYF. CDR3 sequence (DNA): TGTGCCTGGAGGGATCAGGGGCCCCTTTTGACCCAGTACTTC.

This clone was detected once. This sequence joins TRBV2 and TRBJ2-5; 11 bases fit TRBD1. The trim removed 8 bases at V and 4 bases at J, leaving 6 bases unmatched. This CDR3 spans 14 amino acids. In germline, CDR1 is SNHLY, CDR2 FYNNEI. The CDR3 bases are TGTGCCAGCTCTCCGGACAGGGGGCGAGAGACCCAGTACTTC. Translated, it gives CASSPDRGRETQYF.

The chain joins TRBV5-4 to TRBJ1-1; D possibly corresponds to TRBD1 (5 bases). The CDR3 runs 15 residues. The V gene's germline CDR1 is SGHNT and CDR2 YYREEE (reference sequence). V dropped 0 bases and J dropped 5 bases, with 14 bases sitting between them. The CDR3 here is CASSLVGGWYTEAFF. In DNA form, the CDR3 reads TGTGCCAGCAGCTTGGTTGGGGGGTGGTATACTGAAGCTTTCTTT.

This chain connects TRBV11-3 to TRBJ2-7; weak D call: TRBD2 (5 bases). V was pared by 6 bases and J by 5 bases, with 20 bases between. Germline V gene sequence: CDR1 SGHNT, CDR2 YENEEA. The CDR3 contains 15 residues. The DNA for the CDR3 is TGTGCCAGCAGTTCGATCGGGCGGGTCGTACACGAGCAGTACTTC. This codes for CASSSIGRVVHEQYF.

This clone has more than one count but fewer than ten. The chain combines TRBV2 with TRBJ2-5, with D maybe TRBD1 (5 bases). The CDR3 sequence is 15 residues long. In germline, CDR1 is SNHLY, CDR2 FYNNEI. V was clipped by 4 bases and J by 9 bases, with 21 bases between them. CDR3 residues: CASSGQGVGFGAQYF. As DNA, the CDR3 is TGTGCCAGCAGTGGTCAGGGTGTGGGGTTTGGGGCCCAGTACTTC.

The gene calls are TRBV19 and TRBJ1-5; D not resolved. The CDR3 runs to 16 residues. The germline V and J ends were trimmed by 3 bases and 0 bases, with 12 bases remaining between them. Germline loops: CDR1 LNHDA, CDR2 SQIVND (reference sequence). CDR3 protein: CASSMGSAYSNQPQHF. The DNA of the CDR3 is TGTGCCAGTAGTATGGGGTCAGCTTATAGCAATCAGCCCCAGCATTTT.

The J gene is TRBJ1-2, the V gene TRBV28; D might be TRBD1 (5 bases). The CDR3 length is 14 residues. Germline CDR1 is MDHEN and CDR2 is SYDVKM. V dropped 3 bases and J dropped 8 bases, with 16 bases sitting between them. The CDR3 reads CASSFGAGMRGYTF. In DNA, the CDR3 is TGTGCCAGCAGTTTTGGTGCAGGGATGCGGGGCTACACCTTC.

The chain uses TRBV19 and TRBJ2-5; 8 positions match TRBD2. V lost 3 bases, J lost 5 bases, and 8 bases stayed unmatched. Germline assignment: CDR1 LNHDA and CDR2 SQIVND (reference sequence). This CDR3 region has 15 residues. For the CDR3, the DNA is TGTGCCAGTAGTATTAGCGGGACACGGGGGGAGACCCAGTACTTC. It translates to CASSISGTRGETQYF.

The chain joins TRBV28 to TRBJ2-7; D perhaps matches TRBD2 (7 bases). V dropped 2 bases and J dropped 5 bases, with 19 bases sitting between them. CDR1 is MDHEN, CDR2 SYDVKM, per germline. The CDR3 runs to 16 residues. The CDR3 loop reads CASSLPPGGSFDEQYF. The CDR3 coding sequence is TGTGCCAGCAGTTTACCCCCGGGGGGCAGCTTCGACGAGCAGTACTTC.

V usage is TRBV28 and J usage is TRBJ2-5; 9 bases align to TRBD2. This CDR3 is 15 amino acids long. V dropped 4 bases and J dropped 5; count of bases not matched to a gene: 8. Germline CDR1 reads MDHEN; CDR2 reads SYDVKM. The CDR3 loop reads CASSSRGTSMETQYF. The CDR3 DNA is TGTGCCAGCAGTTCCAGGGGGACTAGCATGGAGACCCAGTACTTC.